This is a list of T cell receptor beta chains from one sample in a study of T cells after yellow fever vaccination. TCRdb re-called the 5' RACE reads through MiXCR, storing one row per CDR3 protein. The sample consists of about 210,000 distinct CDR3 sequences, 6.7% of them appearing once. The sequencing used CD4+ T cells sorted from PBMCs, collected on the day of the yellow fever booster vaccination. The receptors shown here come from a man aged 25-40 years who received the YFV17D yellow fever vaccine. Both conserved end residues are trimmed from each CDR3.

CDR3: ASSPGQVCGELF; V: TRBV14; J: TRBJ2-2
CDR3: SVDFGTSFNNEQF; V: TRBV29-1; J: TRBJ2-1
CDR3: ASSSPSGQGF; V: TRBV11-2; J: TRBJ2-1
CDR3: ASSLYPIRGDPTNTEAF; V: TRBV11-2; J: TRBJ1-1
CDR3: ASSSRDSTYEQY; V: TRBV7-9; J: TRBJ2-7
CDR3: ATSDLGGNEQF; V: TRBV24-1; J: TRBJ2-1
CDR3: ASSFGASPGLAYEQY; V: TRBV5-4; J: TRBJ2-7
CDR3: ASSQGGLRAKNIQY; V: TRBV14; J: TRBJ2-4
CDR3: ASSPLPTEQF; V: TRBV5-1; J: TRBJ2-1
CDR3: ASSSWAIGTDTQY; V: TRBV7-2; J: TRBJ2-3
CDR3: ASSYAQGTYNEQF; V: TRBV6-2/TRBV6-3; J: TRBJ2-1
CDR3: ASSLEPTGVTDTQY; V: TRBV5-4; J: TRBJ2-3
CDR3: AISESEVANTEAF; V: TRBV10-3; J: TRBJ1-1
CDR3: ASSLGPNVGTQY; V: TRBV5-6; J: TRBJ2-5
CDR3: ASAQGAYEQY; V: TRBV12-3/TRBV12-4; J: TRBJ2-7
CDR3: ASSYSTLTSGLNTGELF; V: TRBV6-2/TRBV6-3; J: TRBJ2-2